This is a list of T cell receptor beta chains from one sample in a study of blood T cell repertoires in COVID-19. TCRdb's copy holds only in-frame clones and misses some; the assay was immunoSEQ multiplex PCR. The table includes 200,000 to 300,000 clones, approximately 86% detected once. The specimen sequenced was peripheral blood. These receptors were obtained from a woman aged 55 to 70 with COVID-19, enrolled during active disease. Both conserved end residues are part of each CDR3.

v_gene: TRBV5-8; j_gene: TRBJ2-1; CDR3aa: CASSLGSGFSYSYNEQFF
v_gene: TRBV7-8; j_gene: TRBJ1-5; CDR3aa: CASSLVARANQPQHF
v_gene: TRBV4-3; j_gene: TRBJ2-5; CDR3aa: CASSQDSGGVETQYF
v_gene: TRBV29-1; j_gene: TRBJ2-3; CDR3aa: CSVATADTQYF
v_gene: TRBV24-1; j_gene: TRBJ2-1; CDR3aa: CATSIGVHYLDEQFF
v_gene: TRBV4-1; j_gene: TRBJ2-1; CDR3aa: CASSQDLAGRSYNEQFF
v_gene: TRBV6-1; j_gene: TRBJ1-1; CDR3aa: CASSAIYRDRVGNTEAFF
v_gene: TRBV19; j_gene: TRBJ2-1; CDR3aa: CASSPSGSGNEQFF
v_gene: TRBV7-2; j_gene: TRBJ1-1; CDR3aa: CASSLAGQRTEAFF
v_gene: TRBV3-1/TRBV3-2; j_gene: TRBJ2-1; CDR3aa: CASSQGHHNEQFF
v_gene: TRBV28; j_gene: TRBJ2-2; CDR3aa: CASRNGLNTGELFF
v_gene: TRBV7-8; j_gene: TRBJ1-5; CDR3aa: CASSLSRQGVVGNQPQHF
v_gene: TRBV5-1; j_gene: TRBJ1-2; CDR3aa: CASSLEGYGYTF
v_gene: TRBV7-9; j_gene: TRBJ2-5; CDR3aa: CASGTTSGLQETQYF
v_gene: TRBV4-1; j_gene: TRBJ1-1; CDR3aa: CASSFGTKAFF
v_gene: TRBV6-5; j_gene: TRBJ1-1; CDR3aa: CASSYSRGRSEAFF
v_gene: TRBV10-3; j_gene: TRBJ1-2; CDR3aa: CAISGDRDNYGYTF
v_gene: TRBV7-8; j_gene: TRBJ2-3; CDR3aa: CASTTPYPGLATDTQYF
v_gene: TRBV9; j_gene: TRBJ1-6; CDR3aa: CASSVESSSPLHF
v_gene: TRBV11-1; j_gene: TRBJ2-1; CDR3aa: CASTRTSGTAYNEQFF
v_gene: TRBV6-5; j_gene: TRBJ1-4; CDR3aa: CASQKTGVNEKLFF
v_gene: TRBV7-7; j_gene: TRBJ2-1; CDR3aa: CASSLLPLTSGSGNEQFF
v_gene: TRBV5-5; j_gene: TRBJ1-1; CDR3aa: CASSFRGLASDTEAFF
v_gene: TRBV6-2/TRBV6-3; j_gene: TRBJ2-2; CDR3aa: CASSYGGSPGELFF
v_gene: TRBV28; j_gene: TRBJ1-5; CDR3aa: CASSSAGESPQHF
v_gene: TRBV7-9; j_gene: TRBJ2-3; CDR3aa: CASTQKNTSGGTDTQYF
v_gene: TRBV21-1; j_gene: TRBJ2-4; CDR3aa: CASTSGGRGPASAKNIQYF
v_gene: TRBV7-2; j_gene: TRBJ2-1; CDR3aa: CASSLGGAGFNEQFF
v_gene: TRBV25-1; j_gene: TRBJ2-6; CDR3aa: CASSESRRSGANVLTF
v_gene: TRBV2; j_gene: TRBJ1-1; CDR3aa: CASRRVNTEAFF
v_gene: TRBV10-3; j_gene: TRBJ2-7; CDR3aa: CATLASQKLEQYF